Sequencing of this TCR beta chain was carried out in a study of CD8 T cells in Susac syndrome. Study in general: The sequenced Susac syndrome patients included about 6 who had clinically active disease and 8 or 9 who were in remission. Patients with Susac syndrome were, at the time of blood collection, therapy-naive, maintained on corticosteroids, or maintained on intravenous immunoglobulin alone.

Reverse transcription used about 0.5 to 1 ug RNA and random hexamers. TCRdb itself ran the immunoSEQ multiplex PCR reads through MiXCR, one entry per CDR3 protein. The sample has 240,000 or so distinct CDR3 sequences, 95% to 97% seen once. The sequenced target, TCR beta, came from blood CD8+ and CD4+ T cells. The sequencing sample was made of CD4+ T cells from PBMCs. This receptor was identified in a human donor with Susac syndrome.

The CDR3 spells CASSVGLGPSNTEAFF. CDR3 in DNA: TGTGCCAGCAGCGTAGGATTGGGCCCGTCGAACACTGAAGCTTTCTTT. The V gene is TRBV9, the J gene TRBJ1-1; D is undetermined. V lost 0 bases and J 1 base, leaving 13 bases between the germline ends. The CDR3 is 16 residues long. Per the germline V gene, CDR1 is SGDLS and CDR2 is YYNGEE.